This T cell receptor beta chain emerged from a study of beta chain features in type 1 diabetes. This clone was observed at least ten times. The entirety of the isolated RNA underwent reverse transcription, so expressed TCRB transcripts were sequenced. Libraries were prepared by immunoSEQ multiplex PCR; TCRdb keeps only in-frame clonotypes and omits some of them. This table has 310,000 or so clones, 8% to 13% appearing once. V gave up 0 bases and J gave up 11 bases, with 5 bases separating them. The germline CDR1 and CDR2 sequences are GTSNPN and SVGIG (reference sequence). The CDR3 consists of 11 residues.

This sequence originates from a woman in her thirties in good health. The J gene is TRBJ2-6, the V gene TRBV30, with unresolved D. The sequenced sample consisted of naive CD4+ T cells from blood. CDR3: CAWSVRDVLTF. The CDR3 bases are TGTGCCTGGAGTGTACGGGACGTCCTGACTTTC.